This is a list of T cell receptor beta chains from one sample in a study of T cell responses to AZD1222 COVID-19 vaccine. Sequencing was performed with immunoSEQ multiplex PCR; in TCRdb, only in-frame clones are kept and a portion is missing. The data contain roughly 110,000 clones, approximately 89% of them singletons. The specimen was peripheral blood, collected on day 0 of AZD1222 vaccination. The receptors were gathered from an adult in good health. CDR3s include the opening cysteine and the closing phenylalanine or tryptophan. D genes are given only for firm matches. Not all rows give a size; the values are once, few, many and, for expanded clones, a class.

abundance	v_gene	j_gene	d_gene	CDR3nt	CDR3aa
-	TRBV10-3	TRBJ2-7	-	TGTGCCATCAGCGGGGGCGAACCCTACGAGCAGTACTTC	CAISGGEPYEQYF
-	TRBV3-1/TRBV3-2	TRBJ1-5	-	TGTGCCAGCAGCCAAACCGGCAATCAGCCCCAGCATTTT	CASSQTGNQPQHF
-	TRBV28	TRBJ2-1	-	TGTGCCAGCAGCCCCGAGCCGGCATACAATGAGCAGTTCTTC	CASSPEPAYNEQFF
few	TRBV5-6	TRBJ1-2	TRBD1	TGTGCCAGCAGCCAAGGGACAGGTGGTGGCTACACCTTC	CASSQGTGGGYTF
-	TRBV5-4	TRBJ2-5	TRBD2	TGTGCCAGCAGCCCGCGGGGGAGACTCCGGGCAGAGACCCAGTACTTC	CASSPRGRLRAETQYF
-	TRBV11-2	TRBJ2-7	-	TGTGCCAGCAGCCGGAACTGGGGCGAGCAGTACTTC	CASSRNWGEQYF
-	TRBV24-1	TRBJ2-7	-	TGTGCCACCAGTGCAGGGTACGAGCAGTACTTC	CATSAGYEQYF
once	TRBV5-5	TRBJ2-7	TRBD1	TGTGCCAGCAGAGTCGACAGGGGCCTCTACTACGAGCAGTACTTC	CASRVDRGLYYEQYF
-	TRBV28	TRBJ1-3	-	TGTGCCAGCAGTAAATCCTCTGGAAACACCATATATTTT	CASSKSSGNTIYF
-	TRBV7-2	TRBJ1-1	-	TGTGCCAGCAGCTTAGCTTTCTCTAGAATGAACACTGAAGCTTTCTTT	CASSLAFSRMNTEAFF
-	TRBV7-2	TRBJ2-5	TRBD2	TGTGCCAGCAGCTTAGCAGGGACTAGCGGGGGCAAAGGGAAGACCCAGTACTTC	CASSLAGTSGGKGKTQYF
-	TRBV21-1	TRBJ1-1	-	TGTGCCAGCAGCAAAAGGGGTCCGGGGCGGCTTCAAATGAACACTGAAGCTTTCTTT	CASSKRGPGRLQMNTEAFF
-	TRBV19	TRBJ2-5	TRBD2	TGTGCCAGTAGTATATCTAGCGGGGGACCCCAAGAGACCCAGTACTTC	CASSISSGGPQETQYF
-	TRBV11-2	TRBJ2-7	-	TGTGCCAGCAGCTTAGATTTTGGTAATTACGAGCAGTACTTC	CASSLDFGNYEQYF
-	TRBV6-5	TRBJ2-3	TRBD1	TGTGCCAGCACCCAAGGGGGCGCCGCAGATACGCAGTATTTT	CASTQGGAADTQYF
-	TRBV10-2	TRBJ2-7	-	TGCGCCAGCAGTGAGATTCTTCGGTACGAGCAGTACTTC	CASSEILRYEQYF
-	TRBV20-1	TRBJ1-4	TRBD1	TGCAGTGCAAGTAAAGACAGGGGGGAAAAACTGTTTTTT	CSASKDRGEKLFF
-	TRBV6-1	TRBJ1-5	-	TGTGCCAGCAGTGGACGTCGGACAGTTAGCAATCAGCCCCAGCATTTT	CASSGRRTVSNQPQHF
-	TRBV28	TRBJ2-2	-	TGTGCCAGCAGCCGGGACTCCCCCAGGGAGCTGTTTTTT	CASSRDSPRELFF
-	TRBV2	TRBJ1-6	-	TGTGCCAGCAGGAGAGAAGGACTGGATAATTCACCCCTCCACTTT	CASRREGLDNSPLHF
-	TRBV5-1	TRBJ1-1	-	TGCGCCAGCAGCACACGGACAGAGGTGAACACTGAAGCTTTCTTT	CASSTRTEVNTEAFF
-	TRBV29-1	TRBJ1-5	-	TGCAGCGTTGGACTAGATCAGCCCCAGCATTTT	CSVGLDQPQHF
-	TRBV11-3	TRBJ2-4	-	TGTGCCAGCAGCTTAGTTTCCGGAGACATTCAGTACTTC	CASSLVSGDIQYF
-	TRBV6-5	TRBJ1-4	-	TGTGCCAGCAGAAGGCCTAATGAAAAACTGTTTTTT	CASRRPNEKLFF
-	TRBV7-6	TRBJ1-3	-	TGTGCCAGCAGCTTAGGTCCGGGCAACTCTGGAAACACCATATATTTT	CASSLGPGNSGNTIYF